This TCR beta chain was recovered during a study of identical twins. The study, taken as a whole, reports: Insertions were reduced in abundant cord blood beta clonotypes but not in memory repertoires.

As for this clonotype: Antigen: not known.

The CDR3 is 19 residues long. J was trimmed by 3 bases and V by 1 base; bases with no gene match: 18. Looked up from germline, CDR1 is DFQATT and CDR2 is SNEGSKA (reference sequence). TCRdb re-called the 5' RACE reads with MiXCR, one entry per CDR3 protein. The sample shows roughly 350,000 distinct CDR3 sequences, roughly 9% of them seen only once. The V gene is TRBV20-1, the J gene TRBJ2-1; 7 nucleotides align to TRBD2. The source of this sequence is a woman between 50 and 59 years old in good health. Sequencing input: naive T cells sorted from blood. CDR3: CSARAISGTLAENYNEQFF. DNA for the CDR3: TGCAGTGCTAGAGCAATAAGTGGGACCCTAGCGGAGAACTACAATGAGCAGTTCTTC.